The 6 T cell receptor beta chains listed next were all sequenced from one sample in a study of shared clonotypes between healthy human individuals. Sequencing used immunoSEQ multiplex PCR; TCRdb keeps in-frame clones, though not all of them. The sample carries approximately 2,000,000 clones, roughly 92% recorded once. Sequencing was done on a sample of naive CD4+ T cells from PBMCs. As to subset: CD45RA+ positively selected. These receptors originate from a man younger than 35 in good health. Some clones in this sample may be carry-over from other donors' samples.

This chain joins TRBV5-1 and TRBJ2-3; 10 bases align to TRBD2. The CDR3 spans 17 residues. The V and J ends lost 2 bases and 0 bases, in that order; junction bases with no gene match: 6. Germline CDR1 SGHRS, CDR2 YFSETQ. CDR3: CASSFGLADPSTDTQYF. The CDR3 DNA sequence: TGCGCCAGCAGCTTCGGACTAGCGGATCCTAGCACAGATACGCAGTATTTT.

The CDR3 DNA sequence: TGTGCCAGCAGAAATTCACAGGGACATGAGCAGTTCTTC. Protein sequence: CASRNSQGHEQFF. This chain connects TRBV27 to TRBJ2-1, with a tentative D call TRBD1 (6 bases). The ends were cut back, 6 bases at V and 8 bases at J, with 14 bases in the middle. CDR3 length equals 13 residues. Per germline, CDR1 MNHEY and CDR2 SMNVEV (reference sequence).

The rearrangement links TRBV5-1 to TRBJ2-1; D is uncertain. Germline CDR1 and CDR2: SGHRS and YFSETQ. CDR3 size: 16 residues. V lost 2 bases, J lost 5 bases, and 17 bases lay in between. This chain's CDR3 is CASSFAGSPRNNEQFF. The CDR3 region has the DNA TGCGCCAGCAGCTTTGCCGGGTCCCCGAGGAACAATGAGCAGTTCTTC. The variable domain in full, completed from reference TRBV5-1 and TRBJ2-1, reads KAGVTQTPRYLIKTRGQQVTLSCSPISGHRSVSWYQQTPGQGLQFLFEYFSETQRNKGNFPGRFSGRQFSNSRSEMNVSTLELGDSALYLCASSFAGSPRNNEQFFGPGTRLTVL.

The chain couples TRBV19 to TRBJ1-5; D remains ambiguous. Trimming removed 6 bases from V and 11 bases from J, with 11 bases in between. CDR3 length equals 11 residues. The germline gives CDR1 LNHDA, CDR2 SQIVND (reference sequence). The CDR3, as DNA: TGTGCCAGTAGAAATTGGGATGCCCAGCATTTT. It specifies CASRNWDAQHF.

A single count supports this clone. The chain combines TRBV5-1 with TRBJ2-1; 13 positions agree with TRBD2. The CDR3 spans 16 residues. From germline, CDR1 is SGHRS and CDR2 YFSETQ. V shed 0 bases and J 8 bases; nucleotides not matched to a gene: 5. CDR3 sequence reads: CASSLGTSGSNYEQFF. The CDR3 nucleotides are TGCGCCAGCAGCTTGGGGACTAGCGGGAGTAATTATGAGCAGTTCTTC.

The V gene is TRBV7-3, the J gene TRBJ2-5; D is unresolved. The CDR3 loop spans 13 amino acids. V shed 5 bases and J shed 5 bases, with 12 bases lying between them. CDR1 and CDR2 (germline): SGHTA, FQGTGA. DNA of the CDR3: TGTGCCAGCAGCCAACGCTCCTCTGAGACCCAGTACTTC. Its protein product is CASSQRSSETQYF.